The rows below give T cell receptor beta chains drawn from one sample of a study of T cell repertoires in cytomegalovirus infection. Their specific antigens are unknown. Each CDR3 protein is one row after TCRdb ran MiXCR on the reads. Among a few hundred thousand distinct CDR3 sequences listed, under 45% were seen once. The sample in question was cultured PBMCs, obtained from culture after CMV antigen stimulation. These receptors originate from a human donor in good health (CMV status not recorded). Some clones in this sample may be carry-over from other donors' samples. CDR3s include the opening cysteine and the closing phenylalanine or tryptophan. D genes are given only for firm matches. Clone size is not always given. Where it is, it says once, few, many or a class for expanded clones.

TRBJ2-5 TRBV2 NA few TGTGCCAGCAGGAACAGGGATCGGTTGGAGACCCAGTACTTC CASRNRDRLETQYF
TRBJ2-4 TRBV19 TRBD1 few TGTGCCTCCAGGACAGGATTGAACATTCAGTACTTC CASRTGLNIQYF
TRBJ2-7 TRBV7-2 NA few TGTGCCAGCAGCTATGGGGCATCCTACGAGCAGTACTTC CASSYGASYEQYF
TRBJ2-1 TRBV20-1 TRBD2 NA TGCAGTGCTAGCGCAACGACTAGCGGCTACAATGAGCAGTTCTTC CSASATTSGYNEQFF
TRBJ1-1 TRBV6-1 NA NA TGTGCCAGCAGTGAAGCCCCCGTCGGGGGCACTGAAGCTTTCTTT CASSEAPVGGTEAFF
TRBJ2-3 TRBV7-2 NA few TGTGCCAGCAGCCACGGGACGCCCCTCAGACACCGCACAGATACGCAGTATTTT CASSHGTPLRHRTDTQYF
TRBJ2-5 TRBV7-8 TRBD2 NA TGTGCCAGCACCCCTCGACTAGCGGGGGGGCTGGGAGAAGAGACCCAGTACTTC CASTPRLAGGLGEETQYF
TRBJ2-7 TRBV12-3/TRBV12-4 TRBD2 NA TGTGCCAGCGGATGGGGAGGGGAGTCCTACGAGCAGTACTTC CASGWGGESYEQYF
TRBJ2-3 TRBV27 NA NA TGTGCCAGCAGACCCGACAGGCCTAGCACAGATACGCAGTATTTT CASRPDRPSTDTQYF
TRBJ1-4 TRBV7-2 NA many TGTGCCAGCAGCAGATCTAGTACTAATGAAAAACTGTTTTTT CASSRSSTNEKLFF
TRBJ2-7 TRBV7-8 TRBD2 NA TGTGCCAGCAGCTTAGCGCTCCAGACTAGCGGGAGGGCGTACGAGCAGTACTTC CASSLALQTSGRAYEQYF
TRBJ2-4 TRBV7-8 NA few TGTGCCAGCAGCTTAGTGAGGAGCCAGCCCCCTAGCGCTGGAGTGAACATTCAGTACTTC CASSLVRSQPPSAGVNIQYF
TRBJ2-7 TRBV20-1 NA NA TGCAGTGCTAGACTAGGGACCTACGAGCAGTACTTC CSARLGTYEQYF
TRBJ1-1 TRBV7-9 TRBD1 NA TGTGCCAGCAGCCCGCGGTGGGACAGGGGGTTAAACACTGAAGCTTTCTTT CASSPRWDRGLNTEAFF
TRBJ2-7 TRBV6-1 NA NA TGTGCCAGCAGTGTTAGGGAAACCTACGAGCAGTACTTC CASSVRETYEQYF
TRBJ1-3 TRBV6-1 NA NA TGTGCCAGCAGTGATTCGTATCGCTCTGGAAACACCATATATTTT CASSDSYRSGNTIYF
TRBJ2-7 TRBV7-2 TRBD2 NA TGTGCCAGCAGTCAACGGGGGGGGTCCCACGAGCAGTACTTC CASSQRGGSHEQYF
TRBJ2-5 TRBV4-2 NA few TGTGCCAGCAGCCATATCGAAGTTACAGAGACCCAGTACTTC CASSHIEVTETQYF
TRBJ2-4 TRBV7-2 NA few TGTGCCAGCAGCTGGGAAAACATTCAGTACTTC CASSWENIQYF
TRBJ1-2 TRBV7-9 NA few TGTGCCAGCAGCTTAGACCCCAATGCGGTGAACTATGGCTACACCTTC CASSLDPNAVNYGYTF
TRBJ2-7 TRBV6-2/TRBV6-3 NA NA TGTGCCAGCAGTTACTCGATCAGAGGGATCAACGAGCAGTACTTC CASSYSIRGINEQYF
TRBJ1-6 TRBV7-9 NA few TGTGCCAGCAGCTTAGTTGAGCTCCGGTATAATTCACCCCTCCACTTT CASSLVELRYNSPLHF
TRBJ2-2 TRBV6-2/TRBV6-3 TRBD2 NA TGTGCCAGCAGTTACTCGACGGGTAGCGGGAGGTACTACACCGGGGAGCTGTTTTTT CASSYSTGSGRYYTGELFF
TRBJ2-1 TRBV7-2 NA NA TGTGCCAGCAGCTTCTTCAACAATGAGCAGTTCTTC CASSFFNNEQFF
TRBJ1-4 TRBV7-9 NA few TGTGCCAGCAGCAGGGACACGGGTAATGAAAAACTGTTTTTT CASSRDTGNEKLFF
TRBJ2-3 TRBV5-6 TRBD2 NA TGTGCCAGCAGCTCAGGGAGGGGAGGGGTGAGCACAGATACGCAGTATTTT CASSSGRGGVSTDTQYF
TRBJ1-1 TRBV27 TRBD1 few TGTGCCAGCAGCCCACGACAGGGTGCAACTGAAGCTTTCTTT CASSPRQGATEAFF
TRBJ2-1 TRBV6-6 TRBD2 NA TGTGCCAGCAACCCCGGGGGGGCGGGGAATGAGCAGTTCTTC CASNPGGAGNEQFF
TRBJ2-5 TRBV6-1 NA NA TGTGCCAGCAGTGAAGTGGGAAGCGGAGAGACCCAGTACTTC CASSEVGSGETQYF
TRBJ2-7 TRBV20-1 TRBD2 NA TGCAGTGCCCAGACTAGCGGATCGACCTACGAGCAGTACTTC CSAQTSGSTYEQYF
TRBJ1-6 TRBV7-4 TRBD1 NA TGTGCCAGCAGCCCAAGGGCCAGGGGGGACTCACCCCTCCACTTT CASSPRARGDSPLHF
TRBJ2-7 TRBV6-1 TRBD1 NA TGTGCCAGCAGACGACAGGGGGCCTCCTACGAGCAGTACTTC CASRRQGASYEQYF
TRBJ1-3 TRBV11-2 NA NA TGTGCCAGCAGCTCGCCGTCCTCCCGCTCTGGAAACACCATATATTTT CASSSPSSRSGNTIYF
TRBJ2-2 TRBV28 NA few TGTGCCAGCAGTCCCCGGGCAGGGGGGTATACCGGGGAGCTGTTTTTT CASSPRAGGYTGELFF
TRBJ2-5 TRBV11-2 NA NA TGTGCCAGCAGCTTAAATACGGGGACGGGGGAGACCCAGTACTTC CASSLNTGTGETQYF
TRBJ1-1 TRBV29-1 NA NA TGCAGCGTTGGTCAGGGAGGTGAAGCTTTCTTT CSVGQGGEAFF
TRBJ1-1 TRBV7-2 NA many TGTGCCAGCAGCCCAGAGGGACATTGGAACACTGAAGCTTTCTTT CASSPEGHWNTEAFF